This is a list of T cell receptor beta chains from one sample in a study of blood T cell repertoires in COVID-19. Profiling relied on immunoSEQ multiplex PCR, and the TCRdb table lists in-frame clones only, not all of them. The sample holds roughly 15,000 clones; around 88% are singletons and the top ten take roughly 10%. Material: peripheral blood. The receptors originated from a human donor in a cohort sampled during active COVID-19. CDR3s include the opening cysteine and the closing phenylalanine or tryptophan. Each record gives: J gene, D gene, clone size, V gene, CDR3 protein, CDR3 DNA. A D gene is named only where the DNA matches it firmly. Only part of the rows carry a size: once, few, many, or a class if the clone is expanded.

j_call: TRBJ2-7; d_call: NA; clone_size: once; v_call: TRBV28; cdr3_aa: CASSYGGRDLGDEQYF; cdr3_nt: TGTGCCAGCAGTTACGGAGGACGCGACCTTGGGGACGAGCAGTACTTC
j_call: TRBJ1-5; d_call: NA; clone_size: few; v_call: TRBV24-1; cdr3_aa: CATSVREPYSNQPQHF; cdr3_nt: TGTGCCACCAGTGTACGGGAGCCCTATAGCAATCAGCCCCAGCATTTT
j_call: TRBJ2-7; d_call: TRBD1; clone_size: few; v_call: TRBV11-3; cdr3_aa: CASSRDRGTYEQYF; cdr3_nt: TGTGCCAGCAGCCGAGACAGGGGAACCTACGAGCAGTACTTC
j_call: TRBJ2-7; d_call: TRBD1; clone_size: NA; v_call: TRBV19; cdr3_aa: CASSIRTGFYEQYF; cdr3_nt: TGTGCCAGTAGTATTAGGACAGGCTTCTACGAGCAGTACTTC
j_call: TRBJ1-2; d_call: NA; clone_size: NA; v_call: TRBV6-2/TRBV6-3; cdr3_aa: CASSPTPFRGSQANYGYTF; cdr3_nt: TGTGCCAGCAGCCCTACCCCGTTCCGGGGGAGCCAAGCTAACTATGGCTACACCTTC
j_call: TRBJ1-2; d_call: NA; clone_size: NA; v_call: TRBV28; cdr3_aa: CASSLNRIGGYTF; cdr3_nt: TGTGCCAGCAGTTTGAACAGGATCGGTGGCTACACCTTC
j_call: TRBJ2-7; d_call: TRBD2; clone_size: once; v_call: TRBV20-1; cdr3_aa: CSASSGREFFYEQYF; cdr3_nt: TGCAGTGCTAGTTCGGGGCGGGAGTTCTTCTACGAGCAGTACTTC
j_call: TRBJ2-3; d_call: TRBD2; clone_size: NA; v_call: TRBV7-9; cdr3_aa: CASSVSSGSGADTQYF; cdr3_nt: TGTGCCAGCAGCGTCTCTAGCGGGAGTGGGGCAGATACGCAGTATTTT
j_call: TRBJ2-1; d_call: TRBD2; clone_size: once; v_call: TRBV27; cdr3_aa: CASSFISGRAYEQFF; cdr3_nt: TGTGCCAGCAGTTTTATTAGCGGGAGGGCCTATGAGCAGTTCTTC
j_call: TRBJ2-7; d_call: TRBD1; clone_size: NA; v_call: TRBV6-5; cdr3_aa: CASSYTSRGLRNEQYF; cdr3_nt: TGTGCCAGCAGTTACACTTCCAGGGGGCTACGAAACGAGCAGTACTTC
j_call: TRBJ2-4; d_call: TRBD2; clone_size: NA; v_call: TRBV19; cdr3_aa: CASSPGLAGAVGDIQYF; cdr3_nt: TGTGCCAGTAGTCCCGGACTAGCGGGAGCGGTAGGAGACATTCAGTACTTC
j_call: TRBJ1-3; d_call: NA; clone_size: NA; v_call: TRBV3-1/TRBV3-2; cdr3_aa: CASSRLAVLVNSGNTIYF; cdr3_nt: TGTGCCAGCAGCCGATTGGCTGTTTTGGTGAACTCTGGAAACACCATATATTTT
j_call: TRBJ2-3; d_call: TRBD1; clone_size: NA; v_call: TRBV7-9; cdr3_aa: CASSPLGSGQGQADTQYF; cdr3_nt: TGTGCCAGCAGCCCACTGGGGTCGGGACAGGGTCAAGCAGATACGCAGTATTTT
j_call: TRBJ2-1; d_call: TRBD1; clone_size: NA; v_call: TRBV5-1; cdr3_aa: CASSSGQGYNEQFF; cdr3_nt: TGCGCCAGCAGCTCGGGACAGGGATACAATGAGCAGTTCTTC
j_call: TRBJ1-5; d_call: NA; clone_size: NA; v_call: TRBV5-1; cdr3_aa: CASSLMPGVQPQHF; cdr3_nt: TGCGCCAGCAGCTTGATGCCCGGGGTTCAGCCCCAGCATTTT
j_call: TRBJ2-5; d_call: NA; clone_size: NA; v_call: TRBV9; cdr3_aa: CASSVGGGIYQETQYF; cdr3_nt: TGTGCCAGCAGCGTAGGAGGCGGGATCTACCAAGAGACCCAGTACTTC
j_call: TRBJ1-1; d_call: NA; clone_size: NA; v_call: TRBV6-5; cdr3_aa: CASRTNTEAFF; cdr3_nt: TGTGCCAGCAGGACAAACACTGAAGCTTTCTTT
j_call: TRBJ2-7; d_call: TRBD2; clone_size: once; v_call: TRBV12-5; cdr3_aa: CASGLASTSGSHGGSYEQYF; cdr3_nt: TGTGCTAGTGGTTTGGCCTCGACTAGCGGTTCTCACGGGGGCTCCTACGAGCAGTACTTC
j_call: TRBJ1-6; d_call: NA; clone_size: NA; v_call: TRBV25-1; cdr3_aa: CASAGGTGSYNSPLHF; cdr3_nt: TGTGCCAGCGCTGGGGGCACGGGCTCCTATAATTCACCCCTCCACTTT
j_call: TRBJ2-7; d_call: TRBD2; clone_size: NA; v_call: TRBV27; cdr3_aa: CASSLSWGGAGYEQYF; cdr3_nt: TGTGCCAGCAGTTTATCCTGGGGGGGAGCGGGCTACGAGCAGTACTTC
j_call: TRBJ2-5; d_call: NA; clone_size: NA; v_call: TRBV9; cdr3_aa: CASSDSGNSETQYF; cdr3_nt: TGTGCCAGCAGTGATAGTGGTAATTCGGAGACCCAGTACTTC
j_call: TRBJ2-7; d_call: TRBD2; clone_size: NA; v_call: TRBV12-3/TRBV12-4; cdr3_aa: CASSRGGSYEQYF; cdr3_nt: TGTGCCAGCAGCCGGGGGGGGTCCTACGAGCAGTACTTC
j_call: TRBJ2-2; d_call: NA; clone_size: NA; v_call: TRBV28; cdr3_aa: CASRSSAQARATGELFF; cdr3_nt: TGTGCCAGCCGTTCATCCGCCCAGGCGAGGGCCACCGGGGAGCTGTTTTTT
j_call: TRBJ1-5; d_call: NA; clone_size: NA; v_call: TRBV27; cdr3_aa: CASRPTRYQPQHF; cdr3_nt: TGTGCCAGCAGACCAACACGATATCAGCCCCAGCATTTT
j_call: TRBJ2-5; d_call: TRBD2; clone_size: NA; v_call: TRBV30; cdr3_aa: CAWSVALAGLETQYF; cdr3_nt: TGTGCCTGGAGTGTAGCCCTAGCGGGATTGGAGACCCAGTACTTC
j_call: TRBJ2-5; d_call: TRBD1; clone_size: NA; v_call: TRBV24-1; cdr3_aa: CATSDAGGGFQETQYF; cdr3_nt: TGTGCCACCAGTGACGCAGGGGGCGGATTCCAAGAGACCCAGTACTTC
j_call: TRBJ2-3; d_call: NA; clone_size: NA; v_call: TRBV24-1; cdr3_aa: CATSDFTGTYTDTQYF; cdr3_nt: TGTGCCACCAGTGATTTTACAGGGACCTACACAGATACGCAGTATTTT
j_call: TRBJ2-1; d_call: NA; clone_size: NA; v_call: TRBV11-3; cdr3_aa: CASSLPGVSYNEQFF; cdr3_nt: TGTGCCAGCAGCTTACCGGGAGTCTCCTACAATGAGCAGTTCTTC
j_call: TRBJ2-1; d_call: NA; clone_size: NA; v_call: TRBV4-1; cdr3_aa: CASSQGGLTSNEQFF; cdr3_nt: TGCGCCAGCAGCCAAGGGGGCTTGACTAGCAATGAGCAGTTCTTC
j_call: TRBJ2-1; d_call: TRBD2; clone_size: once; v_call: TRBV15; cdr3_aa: CATSMSGTTYNEQFF; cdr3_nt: TGTGCCACCAGCATGAGTGGGACTACCTACAATGAGCAGTTCTTC
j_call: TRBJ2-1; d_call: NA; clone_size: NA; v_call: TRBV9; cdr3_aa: CASSVGLFSYNEQFF; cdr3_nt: TGTGCCAGCAGCGTAGGACTGTTTTCCTACAATGAGCAGTTCTTC
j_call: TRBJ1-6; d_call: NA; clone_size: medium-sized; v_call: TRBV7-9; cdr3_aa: CATRREEGPLHF; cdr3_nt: TGTGCCACACGGAGGGAGGAAGGTCCCCTCCACTTT
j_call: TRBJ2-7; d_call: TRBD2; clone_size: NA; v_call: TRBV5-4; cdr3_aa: CASSLGVAGAYEQYF; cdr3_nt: TGTGCCAGCAGCTTGGGGGTAGCGGGGGCCTACGAGCAGTACTTC
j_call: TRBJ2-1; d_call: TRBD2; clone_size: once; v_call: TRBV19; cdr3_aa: CATQGLAGVRNEQFF; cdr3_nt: TGTGCCACCCAAGGACTAGCGGGAGTGAGAAATGAGCAGTTCTTC
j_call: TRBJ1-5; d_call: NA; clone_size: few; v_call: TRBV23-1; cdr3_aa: CASSQSYGRAGNQPQHF; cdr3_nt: TGCGCCAGCAGTCAATCGTACGGCAGGGCTGGCAATCAGCCCCAGCATTTT
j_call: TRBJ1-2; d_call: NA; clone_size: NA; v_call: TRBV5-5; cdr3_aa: CASSSGRAVYGYTF; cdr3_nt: TGTGCCAGCAGCTCCGGCAGGGCGGTCTATGGCTACACCTTC
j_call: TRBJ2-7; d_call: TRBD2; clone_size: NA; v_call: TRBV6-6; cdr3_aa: CASSNLLAGVYEQYF; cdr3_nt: TGTGCCAGCAGTAACTTACTAGCGGGAGTATACGAGCAGTACTTC
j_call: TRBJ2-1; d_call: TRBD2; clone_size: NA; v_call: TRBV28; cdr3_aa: CASMTSGRYNEQFF; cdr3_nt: TGTGCCAGTATGACTAGCGGGAGGTACAATGAGCAGTTCTTC
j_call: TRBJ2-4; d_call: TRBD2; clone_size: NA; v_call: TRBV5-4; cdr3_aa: CASSSRTSGRYEAKNIQYF; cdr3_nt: TGTGCCAGCAGCTCACGGACTAGCGGGAGGTATGAAGCCAAAAACATTCAGTACTTC
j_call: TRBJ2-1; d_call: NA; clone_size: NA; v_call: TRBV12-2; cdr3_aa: CASRLERESYNEQFF; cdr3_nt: TGTGCAAGTCGACTGGAGCGGGAGTCCTACAATGAGCAGTTCTTC
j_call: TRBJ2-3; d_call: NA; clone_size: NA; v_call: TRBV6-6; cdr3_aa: CATQKSRADTQYF; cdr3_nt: TGTGCCACCCAAAAGAGTCGCGCAGATACGCAGTATTTT
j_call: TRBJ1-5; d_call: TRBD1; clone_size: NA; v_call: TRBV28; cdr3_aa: CASSFLGQNQPQHF; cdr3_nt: TGTGCCAGCAGTTTTCTGGGACAGAATCAGCCCCAGCATTTT
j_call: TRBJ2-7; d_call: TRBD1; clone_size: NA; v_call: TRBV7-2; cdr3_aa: CASSSGTAVSYEQYF; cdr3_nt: TGTGCCAGCAGTTCGGGGACAGCGGTCTCCTACGAGCAGTACTTC
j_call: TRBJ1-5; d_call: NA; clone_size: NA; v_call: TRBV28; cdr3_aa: CASSLLTPFAAAQHF; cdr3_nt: TGTGCCAGCAGTTTACTAACCCCTTTTGCTGCGGCCCAGCATTTT
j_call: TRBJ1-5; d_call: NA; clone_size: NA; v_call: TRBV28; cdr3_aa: CASRNPPVQPQHF; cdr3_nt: TGTGCCAGCAGAAATCCGCCGGTTCAGCCCCAGCATTTT
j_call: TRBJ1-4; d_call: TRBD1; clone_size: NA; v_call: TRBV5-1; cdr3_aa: CASSREGGAANEKLFF; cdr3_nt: TGCGCCAGCAGCAGAGAAGGGGGCGCCGCTAATGAAAAACTGTTTTTT
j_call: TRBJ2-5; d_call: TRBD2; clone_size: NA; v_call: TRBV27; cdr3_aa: CASSLGLAGVETQYF; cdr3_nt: TGTGCCAGCAGTTTAGGACTAGCGGGAGTAGAGACCCAGTACTTC
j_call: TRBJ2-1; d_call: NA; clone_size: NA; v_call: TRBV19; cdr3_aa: CASRSGLSSYNEQFF; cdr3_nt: TGTGCCAGTAGGAGCGGGTTGAGCTCCTACAATGAGCAGTTCTTC
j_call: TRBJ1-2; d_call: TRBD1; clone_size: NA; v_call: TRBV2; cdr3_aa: CASSDRVFGYTF; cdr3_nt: TGTGCCAGCTCAGACAGGGTGTTTGGCTACACCTTC
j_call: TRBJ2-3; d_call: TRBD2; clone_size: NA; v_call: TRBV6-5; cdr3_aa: CASSSGGRASTDTQYF; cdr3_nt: TGTGCCAGCAGTTCAGGCGGGAGGGCTAGCACAGATACGCAGTATTTT
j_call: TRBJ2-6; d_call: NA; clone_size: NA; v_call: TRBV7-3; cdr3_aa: CASSSPGADSGANVLTF; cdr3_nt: TGTGCCAGCAGCTCTCCGGGAGCGGACTCTGGGGCCAACGTCCTGACTTTC
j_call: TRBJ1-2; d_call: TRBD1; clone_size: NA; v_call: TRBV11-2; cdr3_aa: CASSDSTGGGYTF; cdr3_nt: TGTGCCAGCAGCGATTCGACAGGGGGTGGCTACACCTTC
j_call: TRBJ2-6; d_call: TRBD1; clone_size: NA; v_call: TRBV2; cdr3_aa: CASKRTGGSGANVLTF; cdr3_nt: TGTGCCAGCAAAAGGACAGGGGGCTCTGGGGCCAACGTCCTGACTTTC
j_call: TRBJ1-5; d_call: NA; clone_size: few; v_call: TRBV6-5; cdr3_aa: CASRTGDQPQHF; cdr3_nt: TGTGCCAGCAGGACAGGCGATCAGCCCCAGCATTTT